A single sample is the source of the 26 T cell receptor beta chains below, sequenced in a study of blood T cell repertoires in COVID-19. Sequencing used immunoSEQ multiplex PCR; TCRdb keeps in-frame clones, though not all of them. Among around 63,000 clones listed, 86% were seen once. The sequenced material came from peripheral blood. The receptors here all came from an elderly woman with acute or convalescent COVID-19.

This sequence joins TRBV25-1 and TRBJ1-3, with TRBD1 matching over 7 bases. The CDR3 has 14 residues. With 4 bases clipped from V and 4 bases from J, the junction kept 4 bases outside the gene matches. Per germline, CDR1 MGHDK and CDR2 SYGVNS. In DNA form, the CDR3 reads TGTGCCAGCAGTGGGACAGGACGGGGAAACACCATATATTTT. This encodes CASSGTGRGNTIYF.

The chain links TRBV3-1 (or the pseudogene TRBV3-2) to TRBJ1-4; D is uncertain. V was pared by 4 bases and J by 8 bases, with 11 bases between. The CDR3 is 13 residues long. Germline V lookup: CDR1 LGHDT, CDR2 YNNKEL (reference sequence). CDR3 DNA sequence: TGTGCCAGCAGCCCCAAGTTGCGCGAAAAACTGTTTTTT. Translating it yields CASSPKLREKLFF.

The V call is TRBV4-2, the J call TRBJ1-2, with a possible D match to TRBD1 (5 bases). Trimming took off 2 bases at V and 4 bases at J, with 17 bases between the two ends. CDR1 is LGHNA and CDR2 is YNFKEQ in the germline V gene. The CDR3 runs to 16 residues. CDR3 protein: CASSQSPGGAGYGYTF. The CDR3 DNA reads as TGTGCCAGCAGCCAATCTCCGGGGGGAGCCGGCTATGGCTACACCTTC.

This clone came up once. The chain is built from TRBV7-7 and TRBJ1-3; D unresolved. The germline CDR1 and CDR2 sequences are SSHAT and FNYEAQ (reference sequence). This CDR3 region has 16 residues. V was cut by 2 bases and J by 0 bases, with 11 bases left in between. Here the CDR3 reads CASSLNGWNSGNTIYF. The CDR3 DNA reads TGTGCCAGCAGCTTAAACGGGTGGAACTCTGGAAACACCATATATTTT.

The rearrangement joins TRBV5-1 to TRBJ2-3, with TRBD2 identical over 12 bases. The CDR3 length is 17 residues. Germline V gives CDR1 SGHRS, CDR2 YFSETQ. V shed 4 bases and J 3 bases; nucleotides not matched to a gene: 9. Written as DNA, the CDR3 is TGCGCCAGCAGCGAGGGACTAGCGGGTCTAGAGACAGATACGCAGTATTTT. Encoded protein: CASSEGLAGLETDTQYF.

This chain joins TRBV6-1 and TRBJ1-5, with TRBD1 identical over 8 bases. The CDR3 is made up of 15 amino acids. V was pared by 0 bases and J by 4 bases, with 2 bases of the junction left unmatched. CDR1 is MNHNS, CDR2 SASEGT, per germline. Here the CDR3 reads CASSEAQGANQPQHF. The CDR3 region has the DNA TGTGCCAGCAGTGAAGCCCAGGGGGCAAATCAGCCCCAGCATTTT.

The V call is TRBV18, the J call TRBJ2-1; TRBD1 agrees at 12 bases. Germline V gives CDR1 KGHSH, CDR2 LQKENI. V lost 3 bases and J lost 9; bases outside the gene matches: 9. The CDR3 is 16 amino acids. The CDR3: CASSPRGTGGFSEQFF. The DNA for the CDR3 is TGTGCCAGCTCACCGCGGGGGACAGGGGGCTTTAGTGAGCAGTTCTTC.

The CDR3 coding sequence is TGTGCCAGCAGCGACTCTGGACAGGGGGTAAATGGCTACACCTTC. Its translation: CASSDSGQGVNGYTF. The chain couples TRBV7-8 to TRBJ1-2; TRBD1 aligns across 10 bases. Trimming cost V 5 bases and J 6 bases; bases outside gene matches: 9. Germline-derived CDR1 and CDR2 are SGHVS and FQNEAQ. CDR3 length equals 15 residues.

This clone was recorded only once. The chain couples TRBV2 to TRBJ1-4; 10 nucleotides match TRBD1. The CDR3 has 16 amino acids. V lost 5 bases, J lost 0 bases, and 3 bases stayed unmatched. The germline CDR1 and CDR2 sequences are SNHLY and FYNNEI. The CDR3 bases are TGTGCCAGCAGTAGGGACAGGGGAGCAACTAATGAAAAACTGTTTTTT. This gives the protein CASSRDRGATNEKLFF.

The chain recombines TRBV15 with TRBJ2-7, with D perhaps matching TRBD1 (5 bases). The V gene's germline CDR1 is LNHNV and CDR2 YYDKDF (reference sequence). With 3 bases removed from V and 4 bases from J, the gap between germline ends came to 13 bases. The CDR3 contains 14 residues. The CDR3 loop reads CATSRDIGLYEQYF. The CDR3 DNA follows: TGTGCCACCAGCAGGGACATAGGTTTGTACGAGCAGTACTTC.

Notes on this clone: The germline gene is not matched at one end of the junction; a read error may be the cause. J is TRBJ2-3 and V is TRBV30; 14 bases line up with TRBD2. Germline lookup yields CDR1 GTSNPN and CDR2 SVGIG (reference sequence). This CDR3 is 13 amino acids long. CDR3 bases: TGTGCTTGGACGACTAGCGGGGGGGCCAGGCAGTATTTT. It translates to CAWTTSGGARQYF.

The rearrangement joins TRBV15 to TRBJ2-7; TRBD2 matches at 8 bases. V lost 0 bases and J lost 3; bases outside the gene matches: 4. The CDR3 covers 15 residues. The V gene's germline CDR1 is LNHNV and CDR2 YYDKDF (reference sequence). CDR3 coding DNA: TGTGCCACCAGCAGAGAACTAGCGGTGGTCTACGAGCAGTACTTC. This translates into CATSRELAVVYEQYF.

The chain has TRBV2 and TRBJ2-3; 9 positions match TRBD2. J lost 4 bases, V lost 2 bases, and 7 bases had no gene match. Germline V gives CDR1 SNHLY, CDR2 FYNNEI. This CDR3 spans 16 amino acids. CDR3 sequence: CASSEMGSGSPDTQYF. The CDR3 DNA follows: TGTGCCAGCAGTGAAATGGGTAGCGGGAGCCCAGATACGCAGTATTTT. Looking up the rest from reference TRBV2 and TRBJ2-3 gives the full variable domain: EPEVTQTPSHQVTQMGQEVILRCVPISNHLYFYWYRQILGQKVEFLVSFYNNEISEKSEIFDDQFSVERPDGSNFTLKIRSTKLEDSAMYFCASSEMGSGSPDTQYFGPGTRLTVL.

This clone has a single count. Written as DNA, the CDR3 is TGTGCCACCAGCCAGGACAGGGTTTTTTCGTATGGCTACACCTTC. Its protein is CATSQDRVFSYGYTF. V is TRBV15 and J is TRBJ1-2, with 8 bases aligning to TRBD1. Germline lookup yields CDR1 LNHNV and CDR2 YYDKDF (reference sequence). V was clipped by 5 bases and J by 5 bases; unmatched bases: 10. The CDR3 runs to 15 residues. The variable domain in full, completed from reference TRBV15 and TRBJ1-2, reads DAMVIQNPRYQVTQFGKPVTLSCSQTLNHNVMYWYQQKSSQAPKLLFHYYDKDFNNEADTPDNFQSRRPNTSFCFLDIRSPGLGDTAMYLCATSQDRVFSYGYTFGSGTRLTVV.

The chain uses TRBV19 and TRBJ1-1; TRBD1 agrees at 7 bases. The CDR3 contains 14 residues. Germline trimming cut 4 bases from V and 3 bases from J; bases unmatched to any gene: 5. Germline CDR1 and CDR2: LNHDA and SQIVND (reference sequence). CDR3: CASSTGQAYTEAFF. The CDR3 nucleotides are TGTGCCAGTAGTACAGGACAGGCTTACACTGAAGCTTTCTTT.

This sequence joins TRBV5-1 and TRBJ1-4, with 9 bases matching TRBD1. Germline V gives CDR1 SGHRS, CDR2 YFSETQ. The CDR3 spans 16 residues. The ends lost 4 bases at V and 6 bases at J; junction bases unmatched: 10. The CDR3 coding sequence is TGCGCCAGCAGCCCGAGACCGGGACAGGGAGATGAAAAACTGTTTTTT. Protein sequence: CASSPRPGQGDEKLFF. The full variable domain, in which reference TRBV5-1 and TRBJ1-4 provide the parts outside the CDR3, is KAGVTQTPRYLIKTRGQQVTLSCSPISGHRSVSWYQQTPGQGLQFLFEYFSETQRNKGNFPGRFSGRQFSNSRSEMNVSTLELGDSALYLCASSPRPGQGDEKLFFGSGTQLSVL.

The chain carries TRBV7-9 and TRBJ1-2, with 10 bases aligning to TRBD1. Germline trimming cut 5 bases from V and 4 bases from J; bases unmatched to any gene: 7. The germline V gene has CDR1 SEHNR and CDR2 FQNEAQ (reference sequence). The CDR3 length is 15 residues. The CDR3 DNA reads TGTGCCAGCAGCCATCGGGACAGGGGAAGCTATGGCTACACCTTC. Encoded protein: CASSHRDRGSYGYTF.

This sequence joins TRBV18 and TRBJ2-2; D is perhaps TRBD2 (5 bases). The V gene lost 8 bases and the J gene lost 1 base, with 17 bases spanning the gap. This CDR3 is 16 amino acids long. The germline V gene has CDR1 KGHSH and CDR2 LQKENI. In nucleotides, the CDR3 is TGTGCCAGCACCTCTCCGGGAATGGGGAACACCGGGGAGCTGTTTTTT. It yields the protein CASTSPGMGNTGELFF. The full variable domain, in which reference TRBV18 and TRBJ2-2 provide the parts outside the CDR3, is NAGVMQNPRHLVRRRGQEARLRCSPMKGHSHVYWYRQLPEEGLKFMVYLQKENIIDESGMPKERFSAEFPKEGPSILRIQQVVRGDSAAYFCASTSPGMGNTGELFFGEGSRLTVL.

This rearrangement joins TRBV5-1 to TRBJ2-5; D might be TRBD2 (6 bases). Trimming pared 0 bases from V and 5 bases from J, leaving 23 bases between. The CDR3 is 18 residues long. Looked up from germline, CDR1 is SGHRS and CDR2 is YFSETQ. In DNA, the CDR3 is TGCGCCAGCAGCTTGGGGTTGGAGACGGAGGGCCATGGGGAGACCCAGTACTTC. Its protein product is CASSLGLETEGHGETQYF. Full variable domain (missing parts from reference TRBV5-1 and TRBJ2-5): KAGVTQTPRYLIKTRGQQVTLSCSPISGHRSVSWYQQTPGQGLQFLFEYFSETQRNKGNFPGRFSGRQFSNSRSEMNVSTLELGDSALYLCASSLGLETEGHGETQYFGPGTRLLVL.

The rearrangement links TRBV5-1 to TRBJ1-5; 7 bases align to TRBD1. The CDR3 loop spans 14 amino acids. CDR1 is SGHRS, CDR2 YFSETQ, per germline. The V segment lost 4 bases and the J segment 4 bases; nucleotides outside the gene matches: 5. CDR3 sequence: CASSIGQANQPQHF. The CDR3, as DNA: TGCGCCAGCAGCATAGGACAGGCGAATCAGCCCCAGCATTTT.

The chain joins TRBV15 to TRBJ2-3; D is possibly TRBD2 (6 bases). V was trimmed by 3 bases and J by 6 bases, leaving 13 bases between them. The CDR3 totals 14 residues. Germline lookup yields CDR1 LNHNV and CDR2 YYDKDF (reference sequence). This CDR3 reads CATSSFRGWDTQYF. CDR3 bases: TGTGCCACCAGCAGTTTCCGGGGGTGGGATACGCAGTATTTT.

This clone is a singleton in its sample. V gene TRBV11-2 combines with J gene TRBJ1-2; D gene uncertain. CDR1 and CDR2 from the germline V gene are SGHAT and FQNNGV. The CDR3 covers 12 residues. V was clipped by 5 bases and J by 4 bases, with 8 bases between them. Here the CDR3 reads CASSPGAYGYTF. CDR3 in DNA: TGTGCCAGCAGCCCCGGAGCCTATGGCTACACCTTC. The full variable domain, with the rest looked up from reference TRBV11-2 and TRBJ1-2, is EAGVAQSPRYKIIEKRQSVAFWCNPISGHATLYWYQQILGQGPKLLIQFQNNGVVDDSQLPKDRFSAERLKGVDSTLKIQPAKLEDSAVYLCASSPGAYGYTFGSGTRLTVV.

V usage is TRBV7-2 and J usage is TRBJ2-7; 8 nucleotides align to TRBD2. The CDR3 length is 15 residues. With V trimmed by 5 bases and J by 1 base, 7 bases remained unmatched. Germline CDR1 is SGHTA and CDR2 is FQGNSA. The DNA of the CDR3 is TGTGCCAGCAGCCAACAGCGGGAGTTTTCCTACGAGCAGTACTTC. This translates into CASSQQREFSYEQYF.

The chain combines TRBV19 with TRBJ1-5, with a possible D match to TRBD1 (5 bases). Germline V gene sequence: CDR1 LNHDA, CDR2 SQIVND (reference sequence). Trimming took off 2 bases at V and 3 bases at J, with 11 bases between the two ends. The CDR3 consists of 15 residues. The CDR3 DNA reads TGTGCCAGTAGTATAATGCGGGGGGACAATCAGCCCCAGCATTTT. This sequence encodes CASSIMRGDNQPQHF.

The chain has TRBV7-2 and TRBJ1-2; possible D gene TRBD1, 5 bases. Trimming took 4 bases from V and 0 from J, leaving 12 bases between them. The CDR3 spans 15 residues. Looked up from germline, CDR1 is SGHTA and CDR2 is FQGNSA. This CDR3 reads CASSSYRIANYGYTF. The DNA for the CDR3 is TGTGCCAGCAGCTCCTACAGGATTGCTAACTATGGCTACACCTTC.

The V and J genes are TRBV5-6 and TRBJ1-6; D is ambiguous. There are 16 residues in the CDR3. The V end was cut by 1 base, the J end by 6 bases, with 14 bases between. The germline CDR1 and CDR2 sequences are SGHDT and YYEEEE. CDR3 amino acids: CASSLYVGAGNSPLHF. CDR3 DNA: TGTGCCAGCAGCTTGTATGTGGGCGCGGGTAATTCACCCCTCCACTTT.